Listed below are T cell receptor beta chains from one sample, sequenced in a study of cytomegalovirus exposure and HLA in healthy donors. Clones were sequenced by immunoSEQ multiplex PCR, and TCRdb holds only the in-frame ones, with some missing. The sample yields 45,000 to 60,000 clones, around 74% seen once. The sample taken for sequencing was PBMCs. The receptors derive from a man aged 30 to 39 in good health and CMV-seronegative. Each CDR3 is given with its conserved first and last residue. A D gene is named only where the DNA matches it firmly. Some rows have no size entry. The others give once, few or many, or a class for an expanded clone.

J	V	size	D	DNA	CDR3
TRBJ2-1	TRBV7-8	-	-	TGTGCCAGCAGCTTGTTTCGCGGCATTTCCTACAATGAGCAGTTCTTC	CASSLFRGISYNEQFF
TRBJ1-4	TRBV5-6	once	-	TGTGCCAGCAGCTTGTTCGCAACTAATGAAAAACTGTTTTTT	CASSLFATNEKLFF
TRBJ2-7	TRBV14	-	TRBD2	TGTGCCAGCAGCCCGGGACTAGCGGGAGTCGTTTCGTACGAGCAGTACTTC	CASSPGLAGVVSYEQYF
TRBJ1-2	TRBV7-9	-	-	TGTGCCAGCAGCTCAGGGGAGAGCGGCTACACCTTC	CASSSGESGYTF
TRBJ1-2	TRBV4-2	-	-	TGTGCCAGCAGCCAACTGATAGGGGGCTATGGCTACACCTTC	CASSQLIGGYGYTF
TRBJ1-2	TRBV5-1	once	-	TGCGCCAGCCACAGCAGGGACTCCGCCGGAGGCTACACCTTC	CASHSRDSAGGYTF
TRBJ1-1	TRBV7-9	-	-	TGTGCCAGCAGAATGGTCGAGCCGGCTGAAGCTTTCTTT	CASRMVEPAEAFF
TRBJ2-1	TRBV10-2	-	TRBD2	TGCGCCAGCAGTGAGTCGTTAGCCTTCGGGAGGGCCTACAATGAGCAGTTCTTC	CASSESLAFGRAYNEQFF
TRBJ1-5	TRBV7-9	-	-	TGTGCCAGCAGCATGGCCGGGGATCATCAGCCCCAGCATTTT	CASSMAGDHQPQHF
TRBJ1-1	TRBV29-1	few	-	TGCAGCGGGACGTTAAGGGAGGGCACTGAAGCTTTCTTT	CSGTLREGTEAFF
TRBJ2-5	TRBV27	-	TRBD2	TGTGCCAGCAGGCGGTTAGCGGGACAAGAGACCCAGTACTTC	CASRRLAGQETQYF
TRBJ2-7	TRBV25-1	few	TRBD1	TGTGCCACGACAGGGGGCTTGGGCGAGCAGTACTTC	CATTGGLGEQYF
TRBJ1-5	TRBV27	-	TRBD1	TGTGCCAGTCAGAACGTCGGGACAGGGATTAATCAGCCCCAGCATTTT	CASQNVGTGINQPQHF
TRBJ1-2	TRBV25-1	few	TRBD1	TGTGCCAGCAGTGGAGGGGGCTGGGGGAACTATGGCTACACCTTC	CASSGGGWGNYGYTF
TRBJ2-7	TRBV6-1	few	TRBD1	TGTGCCAGCAGTAAGGGACAGTTCAACTACGAGCAGTACTTC	CASSKGQFNYEQYF
TRBJ1-1	TRBV27	-	TRBD1	TGTGCCAGCAGTTTTAAGTTACGGACAGGGGAGATGAACACTGAAGCTTTCTTT	CASSFKLRTGEMNTEAFF
TRBJ1-1	TRBV30	-	-	TGTGCCTGGAGTATACCCGGGAACACTGAAGCTTTCTTT	CAWSIPGNTEAFF
TRBJ2-7	TRBV29-1	-	-	TGCAGCGCTGGAAAGACAGTCTACGAGCAGTACTTC	CSAGKTVYEQYF
TRBJ2-7	TRBV10-3	-	TRBD2	TGTGCCATCAATACCGGGACTAGCTTCGACGAGCAGTACTTC	CAINTGTSFDEQYF
TRBJ2-1	TRBV29-1	-	-	TGCAGCGTTGAAAAGCTATCAGGAGGGGACGAGCAGTTCTTC	CSVEKLSGGDEQFF
TRBJ2-7	TRBV5-1	-	TRBD2	TGCGCCAGCAGCTTAGGGACTAGCGAGATCTACGAGCAGTACTTC	CASSLGTSEIYEQYF
TRBJ1-4	TRBV4-1	-	TRBD1	TGCGCCAGCAGCCCAACGGGACAGGGGCCTGAAAAACTGTTTTTT	CASSPTGQGPEKLFF
TRBJ1-4	TRBV5-4	once	TRBD1	TGTGCCAGCAGCAACCGGACAGGAAAAAATGAAAAACTGTTTTTT	CASSNRTGKNEKLFF
TRBJ2-7	TRBV18	once	-	TGTGCCAGCTCGCCCAACAGGGGCCGCGGGACCTACGAGCAGTACTTC	CASSPNRGRGTYEQYF
TRBJ2-1	TRBV30	-	-	TGTGCCTGGAGCCCCTGGCGGAGGGATGAGCAGTTCTTC	CAWSPWRRDEQFF
TRBJ1-2	TRBV29-1	-	TRBD1	TGCAGCGTTACCGGGGGACAGGGGGATGGCTACACCTTC	CSVTGGQGDGYTF
TRBJ1-1	TRBV10-3	-	-	TGTGCCATCATTCTTACCAGGGTGTTGAACACTGAAGCTTTCTTT	CAIILTRVLNTEAFF
TRBJ2-5	TRBV18	-	TRBD1	TGTGCCAGCTCACCACTGCCCAGGGGGCTGCAGGAGACCCAGTACTTC	CASSPLPRGLQETQYF
TRBJ2-5	TRBV6-5	-	TRBD2	TGTGCCAGCAGGACTAGCGGGAGGGGGGGCGGGACCCAGTACTTC	CASRTSGRGGGTQYF
TRBJ2-2	TRBV25-1	-	TRBD2	TGTGCCAGCGAGGGGCGAGCGGGAGGGCCATGGGACACCGGGGAGCTGTTTTTT	CASEGRAGGPWDTGELFF
TRBJ2-7	TRBV10-3	-	TRBD1	TGTGCCATCAGTATTGAACAGGGGGAGCCCTACGAGCAGTACTTC	CAISIEQGEPYEQYF
TRBJ2-5	TRBV5-6	-	-	TGTGCCAGCAGCTTGCCCGGGTACCAAGAGACCCAGTACTTC	CASSLPGYQETQYF
TRBJ1-2	TRBV5-4	-	TRBD1	TGTGCCAGCAGCTTGGAAGGACAGGGATCCTATGGCTACACCTTC	CASSLEGQGSYGYTF
TRBJ1-1	TRBV30	-	-	TGTGCTGTCAACCAGCGGATTGAAGCTTTCTTT	CAVNQRIEAFF
TRBJ1-1	TRBV7-9	once	-	TGTGCCAGCAGCTTGACCTCCGGGAAAAACACTGAAGCTTTCTTT	CASSLTSGKNTEAFF
TRBJ2-2	TRBV5-1	-	TRBD2	TGCGCCAGCAGATCCGGGACTAGCGGGAGCGTTTACCCCGGGGAGCTGTTTTTT	CASRSGTSGSVYPGELFF
TRBJ2-3	TRBV19	-	-	TGTGCCAGTAGTATCACGGGGTCTCCAGATACGCAGTATTTT	CASSITGSPDTQYF
TRBJ2-1	TRBV5-6	once	-	TGTGCCAGCAGCTTGATCGGCACCCCTCGCGGCAATGAGCAGTTCTTC	CASSLIGTPRGNEQFF
TRBJ2-7	TRBV27	-	-	TGTGCCAGCAGTTTACAGGGTAACTACGAGCAGTACTTC	CASSLQGNYEQYF
TRBJ1-5	TRBV5-6	-	TRBD1	TGTGCCAGCAGCTTGGCCAACAGGGGGGAGGCCCAGCCCCAGCATTTT	CASSLANRGEAQPQHF
TRBJ2-7	TRBV19	-	TRBD1	TGTGCCAGTAATAGCCACGGACAGGGGGCTTCGGACGAGCAGTACTTC	CASNSHGQGASDEQYF
TRBJ2-7	TRBV6-1	-	TRBD1	TGTGCCAGCAGTGAAGCGACAGGGGGATTGTTCGTCGTTGGTGTCTACGAGCAGTACTTC	CASSEATGGLFVVGVYEQYF
TRBJ1-1	TRBV19	-	TRBD1	TGTGCCAGTAGAGGGGGCCGGGAAAACACTGAAGCTTTCTTT	CASRGGRENTEAFF